The entry below describes one T cell receptor beta chain. Original handling: Estimated nucleated cell counts came from reference gene primer amplification. Clones were sequenced by immunoSEQ multiplex PCR, and TCRdb holds only the in-frame ones, with some missing. V, J and clone size were drawn from that table, and D and trimming were deduced from the DNA. The sample has 60,000 to 80,000 clones, roughly 83% seen once. The CDR3 is 13 amino acids. Germline loops: CDR1 MGHRA, CDR2 YSYEKL. V was shortened by 6 bases and J by 4 bases, with 12 bases between the two germline ends. This sample is drawn from a study of blood T cell repertoires in COVID-19. Across the study: Material from acute and convalescent COVID-19 was sourced from the United States, Italy and Spain. PBMCs, B-cell-depleted T cells, or T cells provided the cDNA or gDNA that made up the material.

The rearrangement links TRBV4-1 to TRBJ1-2, with D tentatively TRBD1 (6 bases). Sequencing was performed on peripheral blood. This sequence originates from a man between 45 and 60 years old with active COVID-19. The CDR3 DNA is TGCGCCAGCAGAAACAGGGTCGGCTATGGCTACACCTTC. The encoded protein is CASRNRVGYGYTF.